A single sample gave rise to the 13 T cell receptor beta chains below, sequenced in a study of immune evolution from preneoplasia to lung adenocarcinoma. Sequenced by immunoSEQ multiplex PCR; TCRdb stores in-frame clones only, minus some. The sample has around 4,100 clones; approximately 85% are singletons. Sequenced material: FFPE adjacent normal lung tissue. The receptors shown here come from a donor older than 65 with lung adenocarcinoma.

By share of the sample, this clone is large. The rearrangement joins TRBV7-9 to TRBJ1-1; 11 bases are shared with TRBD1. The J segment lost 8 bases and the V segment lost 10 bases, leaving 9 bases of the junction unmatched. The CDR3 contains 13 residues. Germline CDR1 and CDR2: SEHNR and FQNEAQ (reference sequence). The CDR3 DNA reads TGTGCCATCATCCGGGACAGGGGGTCAGAAGCTTTCTTT. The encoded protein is CAIIRDRGSEAFF.

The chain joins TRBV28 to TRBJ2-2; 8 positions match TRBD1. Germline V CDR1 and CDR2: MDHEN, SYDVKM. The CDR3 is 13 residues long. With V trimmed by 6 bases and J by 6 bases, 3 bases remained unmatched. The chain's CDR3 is CASSGQGSGELFF. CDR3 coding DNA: TGTGCCAGCAGCGGACAGGGATCCGGGGAGCTGTTTTTT.

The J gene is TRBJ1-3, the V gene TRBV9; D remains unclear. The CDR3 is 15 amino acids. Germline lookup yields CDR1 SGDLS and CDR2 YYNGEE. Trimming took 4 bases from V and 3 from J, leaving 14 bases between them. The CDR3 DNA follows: TGTGCCAGCAGCACGGAAGGGAGGTATGGAAACACCATATATTTT. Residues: CASSTEGRYGNTIYF.

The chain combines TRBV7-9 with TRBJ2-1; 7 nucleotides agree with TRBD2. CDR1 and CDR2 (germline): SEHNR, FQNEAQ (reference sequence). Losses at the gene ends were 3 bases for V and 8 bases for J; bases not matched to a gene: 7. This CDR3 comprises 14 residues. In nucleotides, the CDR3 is TGTGCCAGCAGCTTTTTGGGCAGCGGGGATGAGCAGTTCTTC. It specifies CASSFLGSGDEQFF.

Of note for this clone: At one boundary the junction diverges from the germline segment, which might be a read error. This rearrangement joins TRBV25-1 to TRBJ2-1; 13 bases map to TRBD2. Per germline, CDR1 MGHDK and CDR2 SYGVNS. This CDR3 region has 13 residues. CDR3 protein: CASSERTSGSLIF. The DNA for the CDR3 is TGTGCCAGCAGTGAAAGGACTAGCGGGAGCCTGATCTTC.

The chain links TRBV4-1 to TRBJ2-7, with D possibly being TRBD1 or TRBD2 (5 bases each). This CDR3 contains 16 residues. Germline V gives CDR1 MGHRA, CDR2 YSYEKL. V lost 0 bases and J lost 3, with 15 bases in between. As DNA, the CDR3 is TGCGCCAGCAGCCAAGATCTAAGGGGCGCGGGCTACGAGCAGTACTTC. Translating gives CASSQDLRGAGYEQYF.

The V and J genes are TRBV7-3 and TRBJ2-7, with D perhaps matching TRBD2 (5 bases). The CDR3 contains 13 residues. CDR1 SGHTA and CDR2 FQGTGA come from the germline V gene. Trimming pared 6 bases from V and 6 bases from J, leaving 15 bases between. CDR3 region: CASRLQAGPEQYF. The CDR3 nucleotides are TGTGCCAGCAGACTCCAGGCGGGCCCCGAGCAGTACTTC.

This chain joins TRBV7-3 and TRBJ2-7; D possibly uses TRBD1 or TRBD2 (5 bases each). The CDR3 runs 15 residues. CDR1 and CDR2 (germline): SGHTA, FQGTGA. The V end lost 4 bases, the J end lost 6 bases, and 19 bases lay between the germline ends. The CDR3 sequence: CASSSSGTANSEQYF. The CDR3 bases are TGTGCCAGCAGCTCCTCCGGGACGGCAAACTCCGAGCAGTACTTC. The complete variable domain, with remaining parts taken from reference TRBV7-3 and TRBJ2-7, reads GAGVSQTPSNKVTEKGKYVELRCDPISGHTALYWYRQSLGQGPEFLIYFQGTGAADDSGLPNDRFFAVRPEGSVSTLKIQRTERGDSAVYLCASSSSGTANSEQYFGPGTRLTVT.

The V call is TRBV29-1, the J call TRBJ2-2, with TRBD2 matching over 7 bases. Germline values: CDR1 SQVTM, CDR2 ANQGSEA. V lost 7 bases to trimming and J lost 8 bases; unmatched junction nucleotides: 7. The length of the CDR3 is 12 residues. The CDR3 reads CSAKKREGELFF. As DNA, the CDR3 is TGCAGCGCCAAGAAGCGGGAAGGGGAGCTGTTTTTT.

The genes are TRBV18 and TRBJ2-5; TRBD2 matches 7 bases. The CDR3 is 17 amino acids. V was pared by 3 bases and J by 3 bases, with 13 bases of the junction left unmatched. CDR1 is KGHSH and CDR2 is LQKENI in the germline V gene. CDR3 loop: CASSPKIGSGLKETQYF. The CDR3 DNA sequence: TGTGCCAGCTCACCCAAGATTGGTAGCGGGCTGAAAGAGACCCAGTACTTC.

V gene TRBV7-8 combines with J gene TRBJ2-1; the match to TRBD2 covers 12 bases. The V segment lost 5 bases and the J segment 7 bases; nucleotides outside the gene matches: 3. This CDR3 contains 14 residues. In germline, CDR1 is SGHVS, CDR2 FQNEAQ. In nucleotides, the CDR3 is TGTGCCAGCAGCCCTAGCGGGAGGGTAAATGAGCAGTTCTTC. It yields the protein CASSPSGRVNEQFF.

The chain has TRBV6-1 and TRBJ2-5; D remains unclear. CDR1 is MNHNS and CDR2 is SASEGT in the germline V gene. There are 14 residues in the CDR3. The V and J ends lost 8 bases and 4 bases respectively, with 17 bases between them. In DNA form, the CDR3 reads TGTGCCAGCGGACCCTCGGAATTCCCAGAGACCCAGTACTTC. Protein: CASGPSEFPETQYF.

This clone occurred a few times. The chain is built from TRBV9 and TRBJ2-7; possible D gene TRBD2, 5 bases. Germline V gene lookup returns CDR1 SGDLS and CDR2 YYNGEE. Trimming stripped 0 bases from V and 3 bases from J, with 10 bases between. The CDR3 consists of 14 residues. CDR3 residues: CASSVGLSGYEQYF. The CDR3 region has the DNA TGTGCCAGCAGCGTAGGTCTCAGCGGCTACGAGCAGTACTTC.